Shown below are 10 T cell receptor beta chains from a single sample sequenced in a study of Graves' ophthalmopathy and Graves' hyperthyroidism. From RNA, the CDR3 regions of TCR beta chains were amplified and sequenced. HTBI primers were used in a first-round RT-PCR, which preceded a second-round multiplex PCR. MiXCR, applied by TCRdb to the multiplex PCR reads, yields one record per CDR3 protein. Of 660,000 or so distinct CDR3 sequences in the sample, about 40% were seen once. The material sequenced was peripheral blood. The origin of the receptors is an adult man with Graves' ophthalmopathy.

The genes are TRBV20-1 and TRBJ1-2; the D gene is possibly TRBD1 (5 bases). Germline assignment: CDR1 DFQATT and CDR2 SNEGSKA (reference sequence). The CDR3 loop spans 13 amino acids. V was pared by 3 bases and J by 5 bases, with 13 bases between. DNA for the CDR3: TGCAGTGCTAGGCCGCAGGGTGGATATGGCTACACCTTC. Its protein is CSARPQGGYGYTF.

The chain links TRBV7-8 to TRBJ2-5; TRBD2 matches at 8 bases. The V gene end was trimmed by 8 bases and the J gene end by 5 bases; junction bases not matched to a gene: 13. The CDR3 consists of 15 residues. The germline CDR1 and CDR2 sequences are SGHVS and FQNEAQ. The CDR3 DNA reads TGTGCCAGCTTGGCGGGGGGCGAGCAGGGTGAGACCCAGTACTTC. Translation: CASLAGGEQGETQYF.

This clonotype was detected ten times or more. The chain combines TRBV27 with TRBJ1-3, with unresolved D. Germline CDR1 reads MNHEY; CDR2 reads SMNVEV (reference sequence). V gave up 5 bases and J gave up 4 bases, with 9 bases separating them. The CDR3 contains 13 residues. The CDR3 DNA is TGTGCCAGCAGTCCGGAGGTCGGAAACACCATATATTTT. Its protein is CASSPEVGNTIYF.

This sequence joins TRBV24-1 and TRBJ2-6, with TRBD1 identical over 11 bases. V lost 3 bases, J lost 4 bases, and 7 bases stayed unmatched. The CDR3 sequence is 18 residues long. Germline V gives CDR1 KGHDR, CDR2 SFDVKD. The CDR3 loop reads CATSDDRDRGTGANVLTF. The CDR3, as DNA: TGTGCCACCAGTGATGACCGGGACAGGGGGACCGGGGCCAACGTCCTGACTTTC.

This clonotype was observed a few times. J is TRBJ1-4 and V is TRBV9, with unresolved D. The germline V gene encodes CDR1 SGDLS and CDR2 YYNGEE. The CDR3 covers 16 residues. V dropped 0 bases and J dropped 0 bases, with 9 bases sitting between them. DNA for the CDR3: TGTGCCAGCAGCGTAGCAGGACTCGCAACTAATGAAAAACTGTTTTTT. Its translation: CASSVAGLATNEKLFF.

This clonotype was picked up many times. CDR3 DNA: TGCGCCAGCAGCCCGGACCAGGGTTTCAGCACTGAAGCTTTCTTT. Encoded protein: CASSPDQGFSTEAFF. The rearrangement uses TRBV5-1 and TRBJ1-1; D may be TRBD1 (5 bases). The CDR3 totals 15 residues. From germline, CDR1 is SGHRS and CDR2 YFSETQ. Trimming took off 4 bases at V and 4 bases at J, with 17 bases between the two ends.

The DNA for the CDR3 is TGTGCCAGCAGTGAATGGGTTTACACTGAAGCTTTCTTT. Its protein product is CASSEWVYTEAFF. The chain combines TRBV6-1 with TRBJ1-1, with D hard to call. Trimming took off 2 bases at V and 3 bases at J, with 7 bases between the two ends. The CDR3 is 13 residues long. Germline assignment: CDR1 MNHNS and CDR2 SASEGT.

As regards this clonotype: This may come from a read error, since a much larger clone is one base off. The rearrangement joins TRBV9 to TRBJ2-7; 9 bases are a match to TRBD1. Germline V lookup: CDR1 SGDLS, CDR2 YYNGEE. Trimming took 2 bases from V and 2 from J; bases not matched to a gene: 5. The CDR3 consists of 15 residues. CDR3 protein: CASSVKRDRAYEQYF. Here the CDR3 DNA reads TGTGCCAGCAGCGTCAAGAGGGACAGGGCCTACGAGCAGTACTTC.

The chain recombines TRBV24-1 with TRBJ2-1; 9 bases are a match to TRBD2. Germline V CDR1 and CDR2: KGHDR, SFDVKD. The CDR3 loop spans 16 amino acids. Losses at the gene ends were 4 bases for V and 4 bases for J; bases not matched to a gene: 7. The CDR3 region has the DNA TGTGCCACCAGTGACCTGACTAGCGGAGTATACAATGAGCAGTTCTTC. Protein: CATSDLTSGVYNEQFF.

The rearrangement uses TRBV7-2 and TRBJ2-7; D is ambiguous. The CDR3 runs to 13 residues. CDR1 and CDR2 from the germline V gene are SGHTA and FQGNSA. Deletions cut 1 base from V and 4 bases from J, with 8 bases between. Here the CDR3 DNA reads TGTGCCAGCAGCTTAGTAGCTACTTACGAGCAGTACTTC. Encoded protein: CASSLVATYEQYF.